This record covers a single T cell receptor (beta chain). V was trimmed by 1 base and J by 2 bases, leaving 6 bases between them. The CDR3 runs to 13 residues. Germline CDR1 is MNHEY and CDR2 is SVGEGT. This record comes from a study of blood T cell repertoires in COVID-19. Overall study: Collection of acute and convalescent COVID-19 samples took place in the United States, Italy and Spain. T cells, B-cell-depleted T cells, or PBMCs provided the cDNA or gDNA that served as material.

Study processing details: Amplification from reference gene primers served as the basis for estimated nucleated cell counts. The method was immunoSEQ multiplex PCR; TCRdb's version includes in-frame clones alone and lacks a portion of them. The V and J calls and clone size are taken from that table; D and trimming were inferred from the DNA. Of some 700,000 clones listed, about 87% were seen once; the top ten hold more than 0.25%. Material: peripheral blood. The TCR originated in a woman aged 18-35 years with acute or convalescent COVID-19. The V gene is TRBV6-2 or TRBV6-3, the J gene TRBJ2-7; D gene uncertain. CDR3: CASSYWQPYEQYF. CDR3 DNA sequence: TGTGCCAGCAGTTACTGGCAACCCTACGAGCAGTACTTC.